This TCR beta chain is from a study of CD8 T cells in ankylosing spondylitis. Findings and limits, study-wide: A TCR beta motif of several highly homologous variants appeared characteristic of ankylosing spondylitis blood. Several of the motif variants were reported before in synovial fluid and blood from reactive arthritis.

This clonotype came up a few times. The antigen is not known. In TCRdb, the 5' RACE reads were re-called with MiXCR into one record per CDR3 protein. The sample contains fewer than 550,000 distinct CDR3 sequences, about 5.2% of which appear only once. The CDR3 spans 14 residues. CDR1 LGHNA and CDR2 YSLEER come from the germline V gene. Trimming took 0 bases from V and 6 from J, leaving 12 bases between them. The V gene is TRBV4-3, the J gene TRBJ2-7; no firm D call. The origin of this receptor is a male donor with ankylosing spondylitis. The sample taken for sequencing was blood, either unsorted or a sorted T cell fraction (not recorded which). The CDR3 here is CASSQDSLVPEQYF. The CDR3 DNA is TGCGCCAGCAGCCAAGATTCGTTAGTGCCCGAGCAGTACTTC.